This TCR beta chain comes out of a study of T-cell reconstitution after alpha-beta-depleted transplantation in children. Study-level results: There were reportedly several hundred expanded graft clones from which alpha-beta T cells came about two months after transplant.

J gave up 3 bases and V 1 base, and 11 bases lay outside the gene matches. There are 17 residues in the CDR3. Germline CDR1 LGHNA, CDR2 YNFKEQ. Unique molecular identifiers were incorporated when the TCRbeta library was constructed. TCRdb processed the PCR reads anew with MiXCR; each CDR3 protein has one entry. The sample carries 450,000 to 700,000 distinct CDR3 sequences, roughly 27% recorded once. This clonotype was recorded a few times. Its antigen is currently unknown. The TCR originated in a boy less than two years old with Wiskott-Aldrich syndrome, due to receive a stem cell transplant. Source: PBMCs, taken before TCRalphabeta/CD19-depleted stem cell transplant. V is TRBV4-2 and J is TRBJ2-7, with 8 bases fitting TRBD2. The CDR3 is CASSQGSPAGDRYEQYF. The CDR3 DNA is TGTGCCAGCAGCCAAGGGTCCCCAGCGGGAGATCGCTACGAGCAGTACTTC.